This TCR beta chain was identified during a study of technical replicates of blood from a few donors. Data came from immunoSEQ multiplex PCR; TCRdb stores just in-frame clones and leaves some out. The repertoire holds around 85,000 clones, with about 95% as singletons. The CDR3 consists of 17 residues. Germline V gene lookup returns CDR1 SGHTA and CDR2 FQGNSA. Trimming stripped 2 bases from V and 5 bases from J, with 19 bases between. The rearrangement joins TRBV7-2 to TRBJ1-5, with no clear D. Input material: T cells isolated from PBMCs. The sequence was collected from a human donor in good health. The CDR3 loop is CASSLSLPGLVHQPQHF. The CDR3 DNA is TGTGCCAGCAGCTTATCTCTTCCCGGGTTGGTTCATCAGCCCCAGCATTTT.